This T cell receptor (beta chain) was captured by sequencing in a study of blood T cells in healthy people across ages. It was with a sample-barcoded 5' primer and a J-beta primer mix that a second PCR of about 6 to 12 cycles was run. TCRdb fed the 5' RACE reads into MiXCR, producing one record per CDR3 protein. Of some 1.6 million distinct CDR3 sequences detected, roughly 32% appear once; the ten largest clones hold about 11%. Per germline, CDR1 MNHNS and CDR2 SASEGT. The CDR3 sequence is 13 residues long. A remark on this clonotype: A much larger clonotype is one base distant, so this may be a read error.

The chain carries TRBV6-1 and TRBJ2-1; D unresolved. The tail of the sequence fits TRBJ2-7 better, so the J call may be wrong. The TCR sequence derives from a woman aged 25 to 39 in good health. The specimen was blood. The CDR3 protein is CASSEVGLGEQYF. CDR3 nucleotides: TGTGCCAGCAGTGAAGTGGGGTTGGGTGAGCAGTACTTC.